Presented here are 14 T cell receptor beta chains from one specimen sequenced in a study of control samples from healthy donors and cancer patients. Method: immunoSEQ multiplex PCR; TCRdb's copy keeps in-frame clones and lacks some. The sample has approximately 150,000 clones; 85% to 95% are singletons. Sequencing was performed on blood. The receptors derive from a woman aged 18-29 years in good health.

V is TRBV12-3 or TRBV12-4 and J is TRBJ1-4; D is ambiguous. Trimming removed 6 bases from V and 8 bases from J, with 13 bases in between. The CDR3 extends over 13 amino acids. As DNA, the CDR3 is TGTGCCAGCAGCCCATTGAACGGCGAAAAACTGTTTTTT. Encoded protein: CASSPLNGEKLFF.

The rearrangement links TRBV6-5 to TRBJ2-7; 9 bases map to TRBD1. The CDR3 covers 14 residues. J lost 5 bases, V lost 5 bases, and 7 bases had no gene match. Germline V lookup: CDR1 MNHEY, CDR2 SVGAGI. CDR3 sequence reads: CASSRGQGLNEQYF. CDR3 DNA: TGTGCCAGCAGTCGAGGACAGGGGTTGAACGAGCAGTACTTC.

The J gene is TRBJ2-4, the V gene TRBV3-1 (or the pseudogene TRBV3-2), with D unresolved. V was trimmed by 4 bases and J by 9 bases, leaving 16 bases between them. CDR1 is LGHDT and CDR2 is YNNKEL in the germline V gene (reference sequence). The CDR3 spans 14 residues. The CDR3 DNA sequence: TGTGCCAGCAGCCCCCTCGAAGGCTGGGGCATTCAGTACTTC. Encoded protein: CASSPLEGWGIQYF.

The chain is built from TRBV29-1 and TRBJ1-4, with TRBD1 as a possible D gene (6 bases). The germline CDR1 and CDR2 sequences are SQVTM and ANQGSEA. The length of the CDR3 is 13 residues. The V gene lost 6 bases and the J gene lost 2 bases, with 10 bases spanning the gap. CDR3 DNA sequence: TGCAGCGTGAGGGGGGTGACTAATGAAAAACTGTTTTTT. It encodes CSVRGVTNEKLFF.

This clone was observed once. The V and J genes are TRBV19 and TRBJ2-7; 7 bases are a match to TRBD2. The CDR3 covers 13 residues. CDR1 is LNHDA and CDR2 is SQIVND in the germline V gene (reference sequence). Trimming at V came to 5 bases and at J to 4 bases, leaving 5 bases not matched to a gene. DNA of the CDR3: TGTGCCAGTAGTCTGGCGGGGGAATACGAGCAGTACTTC. It is translated as CASSLAGEYEQYF.

This chain links TRBV5-1 with TRBJ2-3, with no clear D. Germline assignment: CDR1 SGHRS and CDR2 YFSETQ. CDR3 length: 13 amino acids. Trimming stripped 6 bases from V and 2 bases from J, with 10 bases between. CDR3 in DNA: TGCGCCAGCACCCTCGGAACCACAGATACGCAGTATTTT. This codes for CASTLGTTDTQYF.

This clone was seen once. The rearrangement uses TRBV25-1 and TRBJ1-2, with TRBD1 as a possible D gene (5 bases). This CDR3 is built from 15 residues. Trimming removed 2 bases at V and 8 bases at J, with 18 bases between. Germline V gene sequence: CDR1 MGHDK, CDR2 SYGVNS. CDR3 residues: CASSENRRPLSGYTF. Written as DNA, the CDR3 is TGTGCCAGCAGTGAAAACAGGCGCCCTTTGTCCGGCTACACCTTC.

The V gene is TRBV12-3 or TRBV12-4, the J gene TRBJ1-1; tentative D call: TRBD1 (5 bases). Trimming stripped 3 bases from V and 6 bases from J, with 11 bases between. This CDR3 has 13 amino acids. CDR3 DNA: TGTGCCAGCAGTTTTCAGGGTTGGTCTGAAGCTTTCTTT. Residues: CASSFQGWSEAFF.

J is TRBJ2-1 and V is TRBV10-1; the match to TRBD1 covers 10 bases. The CDR3 loop spans 15 amino acids. The germline V gene has CDR1 WNHNN and CDR2 SYGVQD (reference sequence). Trimming at V came to 4 bases and at J to 7 bases, leaving 7 bases not matched to a gene. The CDR3 region is CASSADRGRRNEQFF. CDR3 sequence (DNA): TGCGCCAGCAGTGCTGACAGGGGGCGAAGGAATGAGCAGTTCTTC.

The rearrangement links TRBV15 to TRBJ2-2; the D is unclear. The CDR3 spans 15 residues. CDR1 and CDR2 (germline): LNHNV, YYDKDF (reference sequence). Trimming left V 0 bases short and J 5 bases short, with 10 bases between. The CDR3 sequence is CATSRDELFTGELFF. Written as DNA, the CDR3 is TGTGCCACCAGCAGAGATGAACTTTTTACCGGGGAGCTGTTTTTT.

This clone was seen a single time. This sequence joins TRBV10-1 and TRBJ2-2; D ambiguous. The V gene lost 7 bases and the J gene lost 1 base, with 16 bases spanning the gap. Germline lookup yields CDR1 WNHNN and CDR2 SYGVQD (reference sequence). This CDR3 comprises 16 residues. The CDR3 protein is CASILPENGNTGELFF. In DNA form, the CDR3 reads TGCGCCAGCATCCTCCCCGAAAACGGGAACACCGGGGAGCTGTTTTTT.

V and J are TRBV19 and TRBJ2-7; 9 positions agree with TRBD2. The CDR3 length is 16 residues. Germline V gives CDR1 LNHDA, CDR2 SQIVND (reference sequence). V was pared by 5 bases and J by 2 bases, with 10 bases of the junction left unmatched. The DNA of the CDR3 is TGTGCCAGTAGTCCCCGGACTAGCGCCCGACCCTACGAGCAGTACTTC. This codes for CASSPRTSARPYEQYF.

This clone showed up just a few times. This rearrangement joins TRBV28 to TRBJ2-7; D remains unclear. Germline assignment: CDR1 MDHEN and CDR2 SYDVKM. The CDR3 extends over 13 amino acids. Trimming left V 4 bases short and J 7 bases short, with 14 bases between. CDR3 protein: CASSSPGPWEQYF. The CDR3 DNA is TGTGCCAGCAGTTCGCCGGGCCCCTGGGAGCAGTACTTC.

This clone was recorded once. The same CDR3 can be traced to other DNA sequences in this sample. This chain uses TRBV28 with TRBJ2-1; D is uncertain. CDR1 is MDHEN and CDR2 is SYDVKM in the germline V gene. The V gene lost 3 bases and the J gene lost 4 bases, with 7 bases spanning the gap. The CDR3 length is 13 residues. This chain's CDR3 is CASSFLGYNEQFF. CDR3 nucleotide sequence: TGTGCCAGCAGTTTCCTGGGGTACAATGAGCAGTTCTTC.